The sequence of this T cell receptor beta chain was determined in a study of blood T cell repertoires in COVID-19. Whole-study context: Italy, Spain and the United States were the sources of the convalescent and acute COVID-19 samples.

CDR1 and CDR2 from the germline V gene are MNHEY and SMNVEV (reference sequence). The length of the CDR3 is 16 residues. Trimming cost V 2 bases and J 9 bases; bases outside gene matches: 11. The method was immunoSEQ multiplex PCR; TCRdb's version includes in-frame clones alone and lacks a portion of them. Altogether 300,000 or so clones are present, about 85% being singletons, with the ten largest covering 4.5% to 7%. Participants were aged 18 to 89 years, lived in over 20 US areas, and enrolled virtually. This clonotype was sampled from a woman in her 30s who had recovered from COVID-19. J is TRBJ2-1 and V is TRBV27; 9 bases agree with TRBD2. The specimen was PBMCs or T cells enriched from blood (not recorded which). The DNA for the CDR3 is TGTGCCAGCAGTTTAGAAGTACTAGCGGGTGTGGGTGAGCAGTTCTTC. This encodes CASSLEVLAGVGEQFF.